This TCR beta chain was captured by sequencing in a study of T cells in localized non-small cell lung cancer (dated by TCRdb to 2018 to 2021). Looking at the study overall: The study analyzed T cell repertoires of 236 early-stage NSCLC patients, comparing tumors and uninvolved tumor-adjacent lungs. The cohort consisted of around 250 treatment-naive NSCLC patients whose localized lung tumors had been resected. Of the NSCLC patients, around 140 were male and around 99 were female, and the mean age was about 69 years. Study-level results and caveats: Uninvolved tumor-adjacent lung showed the highest T cell clonality, higher than tumor, which suggests more focused antigenic responses in the uninvolved tumor-adjacent lung. Because the study design was exploratory, TCR variables were selected using unadjusted p-values without false-discovery rate correction. Longer overall survival was associated with higher blood T cell density, whereas shorter survival was associated with higher adjacent-lung clonality. Of the top 100 tumor clones, a median of 57 were detected in paired uninvolved adjacent lung; roughly 29 were also among that lung's top 100. Because multi-region tumor sequencing was not performed, intratumor heterogeneity could not be ruled out.

This clone was seen a few times. It has no known antigen specificity. No qualities accompany the bases; no much larger clone lies one base away. At diagnosis, peripheral blood, uninvolved tumor-adjacent lung and tumor were collected and stored as a combination of fresh-frozen and FFPE material. For TCR repertoire profiling, blood samples were analyzed as peripheral blood mononuclear cells. The immunoSEQ Assay was used to sequence TCR beta CDR3 regions from DNA. The paper's data handling went like this. To compute T cell density, TCR beta template counts were normalized to usable DNA, which was estimated by amplifying housekeeping genes. Using the preseqR package, richness was estimated by extrapolating to 120,000 templates for tissue samples and 400,000 templates for PBMC samples. Clonality was taken to be one minus Pielou's evenness. Tissue-enriched TCRs were identified through differential abundance testing performed on productive amino-acid clonotypes, with a minimum total count of 5 and an alpha of 0.1. The Jaccard Index and the Morisita Overlap Index were used to measure how much the repertoires overlapped between compartments. TCR beta CDR3s were clustered by GLIPH together with public tetramer-defined viral CDR3s, and at least three viral sequences plus V-gene enrichment were required for viral motifs. As stored in TCRdb, this immuneACCESS dataset retains in-frame rearrangements with V and J assigned. A fraction of the clones does not appear; measured against another copy, unresolved V genes explain less than half of the discrepancy, and the remainder lacks a known reason. V and J calls and clone size are given by that table; D and trimming were obtained from the DNA. The sample contains about 39,000 clones, about 76% of them found a single time. The ten largest clones take up 30% to 40% of the sample.

The CDR3 goes from the cysteine to the phenylalanine over 11 residues. Only the CDR3 DNA is retained, 33 bases long and in frame from the first base. Trimming at the junction amounts to 7 bases on V and 6 bases on J, and the germline ends lie 6 bases apart. CDR1 and CDR2 were assigned from the germline V gene as ENHRY and SYGVKD. The sample in question was PBMCs, obtained before any cancer treatment. The source of this sequence is a woman aged 40-69 years with stage II squamous cell lung carcinoma. The rearranged chain carries TRBV10-3 and TRBJ2-2; the D gene is not confidently resolved. The CDR3 protein: CAITESGELFF. The nucleotides are TGTGCCATCACGGAGTCCGGGGAGCTGTTTTTT.